Listed below are T cell receptor beta chains from one sample, sequenced in a study of cytomegalovirus exposure and HLA in healthy donors. Generated by immunoSEQ multiplex PCR, the TCRdb table keeps only in-frame clones and is missing some. The profile covers 110,000 to 150,000 clones, with 84% appearing a single time and about 2.6% taken by the ten largest. Sequencing input: PBMCs. Receptors originate from a boy younger than 10 in good health and CMV-seronegative. CDR3s include the opening cysteine and the closing phenylalanine or tryptophan. A D gene is named only where the DNA matches it firmly. Clone size, where shown, is once, few, many, or a class for clones that have expanded.

CDR3 | DNA | D | size | J | V
CASSLGTSMETQYF | TGTGCCAGCAGCTTGGGGACTAGCATGGAGACCCAGTACTTC | TRBD2 | NA | TRBJ2-5 | TRBV7-8
CASRLPGGSFPEAFF | TGTGCCAGCAGGCTACCCGGAGGCAGCTTCCCTGAAGCTTTCTTT | NA | NA | TRBJ1-1 | TRBV4-2
CASSFLRGGNNEQFF | TGTGCCAGCAGCTTTCTGCGGGGGGGGAACAATGAGCAGTTCTTC | TRBD2 | NA | TRBJ2-1 | TRBV11-2
CASSLCLSNRTKVAPRYEQYF | TGTGCCAGCAGTTTATGCTTGTCGAACAGGACTAAAGTAGCTCCTCGCTACGAGCAGTACTTC | NA | NA | TRBJ2-7 | TRBV28
CASRGERQGNTEAFF | TGCGCCAGCAGGGGGGAGCGACAGGGGAACACTGAAGCTTTCTTT | TRBD1 | few | TRBJ1-1 | TRBV5-1
CASSLMSGSRSYNEQFF | TGTGCCAGCAGCCTCATGAGCGGATCGCGGTCCTACAATGAGCAGTTCTTC | NA | NA | TRBJ2-1 | TRBV7-9
CASSNFFMSGQANTEAFF | TGTGCCAGCAGCAACTTCTTCATGTCGGGACAGGCGAACACTGAAGCTTTCTTT | TRBD1 | NA | TRBJ1-1 | TRBV5-4
CASSLETGNEQYF | TGTGCCAGCAGCTTGGAGACAGGTAACGAGCAGTACTTC | NA | NA | TRBJ2-7 | TRBV5-4
CASSDERGTSGRSLDTQYF | TGTGCCAGCAGTGACGAAAGGGGTACTAGCGGGAGATCGCTAGATACGCAGTATTTT | TRBD2 | NA | TRBJ2-3 | TRBV6-1
CASSQQGIVRLESSYEQYF | TGTGCCAGCAGTCAACAGGGAATTGTCCGCCTAGAGTCCTCCTACGAGCAGTACTTC | NA | NA | TRBJ2-7 | TRBV11-2
CATSRGTGGPNTEAFF | TGTGCCACCAGCAGAGGAACAGGGGGCCCCAACACTGAAGCTTTCTTT | TRBD1 | NA | TRBJ1-1 | TRBV15
CASSSSLNQPQHF | TGTGCCAGCAGCTCCTCGTTGAATCAGCCCCAGCATTTT | NA | NA | TRBJ1-5 | TRBV11-2
CASSHPTGRLGNEQFF | TGTGCCAGCAGTCACCCTACAGGGCGTCTGGGGAATGAGCAGTTCTTC | NA | NA | TRBJ2-1 | TRBV7-2
CASSHNYPGGYTF | TGCGCCAGCAGCCACAACTACCCGGGGGGCTACACCTTC | NA | NA | TRBJ1-2 | TRBV4-1
CASSVDGRRGVSETQYF | TGTGCCAGCAGCGTAGACGGTCGCAGGGGGGTTTCGGAGACCCAGTACTTC | NA | NA | TRBJ2-5 | TRBV9
CASSTRQPLGNEQFF | TGTGCCAGCAGCACACGACAGCCCCTAGGAAATGAGCAGTTCTTC | NA | NA | TRBJ2-1 | TRBV7-8
CASSDRGGWETQYF | TGTGCCAGCAGTGACAGGGGTGGGTGGGAGACCCAGTACTTC | TRBD1 | few | TRBJ2-5 | TRBV6-5
CASSALDRRSSNEQFF | TGTGCCAGCAGCGCCTTAGACAGACGATCTTCAAATGAGCAGTTCTTC | NA | NA | TRBJ2-1 | TRBV7-3
CASSQDELAGASEQYF | TGCGCCAGCAGCCAAGATGAACTAGCGGGAGCCTCCGAGCAGTACTTC | TRBD2 | NA | TRBJ2-7 | TRBV4-3
CASMTSLFYEQYF | TGTGCCAGCATGACTAGCCTATTCTACGAGCAGTACTTC | TRBD2 | NA | TRBJ2-7 | TRBV28
CASSSLTTGELRSPLHF | TGTGCCAGCAGTTCCTTAACGACAGGGGAACTTAGATCACCCCTCCACTTT | TRBD1 | few | TRBJ1-6 | TRBV28
CAWSRTSGQVDSPLHF | TGTGCCTGGAGCCGAACCTCGGGACAGGTCGATTCACCCCTCCACTTT | TRBD1 | NA | TRBJ1-6 | TRBV30
CASSQGALYYGYTF | TGTGCCAGCAGCCAGGGGGCCCTCTACTATGGCTACACCTTC | TRBD1 | NA | TRBJ1-2 | TRBV7-2
CASSVLAGSYNEQFF | TGCGCCAGCAGCGTACTAGCGGGATCCTACAATGAGCAGTTCTTC | TRBD2 | NA | TRBJ2-1 | TRBV5-1
CASSVVEGGPYNEQFF | TGTGCCAGCAGCGTAGTTGAGGGGGGGCCCTACAATGAGCAGTTCTTC | NA | NA | TRBJ2-1 | TRBV9
CAVGAPAEGPNEQFF | TGTGCCGTAGGAGCCCCCGCGGAGGGCCCCAATGAGCAGTTCTTC | NA | NA | TRBJ2-1 | TRBV10-3
CASSIRQGNTGELFF | TGTGCCAGTAGTATTAGGCAGGGAAACACCGGGGAGCTGTTTTTT | NA | NA | TRBJ2-2 | TRBV19
CAVRRGSKNIQYF | TGTGCCGTCAGGAGGGGTTCCAAAAACATTCAGTACTTC | NA | NA | TRBJ2-4 | TRBV27
CSSSEQGLAFF | TGTTCCAGCAGCGAACAGGGGCTAGCTTTCTTT | TRBD1 | NA | TRBJ1-1 | TRBV7-9
CASSRRRGVVETQYF | TGTGCCAGTAGTCGTCGCCGGGGGGTGGTAGAGACCCAGTACTTC | TRBD2 | NA | TRBJ2-5 | TRBV19
CASSPGGASSGNTIYF | TGTGCCAGCTCCCCGGGGGGGGCGAGCTCTGGAAACACCATATATTTT | NA | once | TRBJ1-3 | TRBV18
CASSPLGLAGGYEQFF | TGCGCCAGCAGCCCCCTCGGACTAGCGGGGGGATATGAGCAGTTCTTC | TRBD2 | NA | TRBJ2-1 | TRBV5-1
CASSMSGAGNEQFF | TGTGCCAGTAGTATGTCGGGAGCCGGCAATGAGCAGTTCTTC | NA | NA | TRBJ2-1 | TRBV19
CASSEVGHQSPLHF | TGTGCCAGCAGTGAAGTCGGACACCAGTCACCCCTCCACTTT | NA | NA | TRBJ1-6 | TRBV6-1
CATSPLKHGLGNQPQHF | TGTGCCACCAGCCCACTAAAGCACGGGTTGGGCAATCAGCCCCAGCATTTT | NA | NA | TRBJ1-5 | TRBV15
CASSRASGVEQFF | TGTGCCAGCAGCAGGGCCTCGGGAGTTGAGCAGTTCTTC | NA | NA | TRBJ2-1 | TRBV21-1
CASSQSLVQGGFSYTF | TGCGCCAGCAGCCAGTCTCTGGTACAGGGGGGGTTTAGCTACACCTTC | TRBD1 | NA | TRBJ1-2 | TRBV4-3
CASSFSGTGGKRYNEQFF | TGTGCCAGCAGCTTTTCCGGGACAGGGGGGAAGAGGTACAATGAGCAGTTCTTC | TRBD1 | NA | TRBJ2-1 | TRBV7-8
CASSYGRGAELFF | TGTGCCAGCAGTTATGGCAGGGGAGCGGAACTGTTTTTT | NA | NA | TRBJ1-4 | TRBV6-5
CASRRVGQQSYEQYF | TGTGCCAGCAGGCGAGTCGGACAGCAGTCGTACGAGCAGTACTTC | NA | NA | TRBJ2-7 | TRBV28
CASRPGRGVNQPQHF | TGTGCCAGCAGACCCGGGAGAGGGGTCAATCAGCCCCAGCATTTT | NA | NA | TRBJ1-5 | TRBV7-8
CASSESGRAWAGELFF | TGCGCCAGCAGTGAGTCGGGCAGGGCATGGGCCGGGGAGCTGTTTTTT | NA | NA | TRBJ2-2 | TRBV10-2
CASSLARTGVQETQYF | TGTGCCAGCAGCTTAGCTAGGACAGGGGTGCAAGAGACCCAGTACTTC | TRBD1 | once | TRBJ2-5 | TRBV11-2
CASSFQGADTEAFF | TGTGCCAGCAGCTTTCAGGGGGCGGACACTGAAGCTTTCTTT | TRBD1 | NA | TRBJ1-1 | TRBV7-2
CASSVLQGGQHF | TGTGCCAGCAGTGTCTTGCAGGGAGGCCAGCATTTT | NA | NA | TRBJ1-5 | TRBV6-5
CASSERDPHGYTF | TGTGCCAGCAGTGAGAGGGATCCCCATGGCTACACCTTC | NA | NA | TRBJ1-2 | TRBV2
CASSFPGMNTEAFF | TGCGCCAGCAGCTTTCCAGGAATGAACACTGAAGCTTTCTTT | NA | NA | TRBJ1-1 | TRBV5-1
CASSPGRDRGLYEQYF | TGTGCCAGCAGTCCGGGGCGGGACAGGGGGCTATACGAGCAGTACTTC | TRBD1 | NA | TRBJ2-7 | TRBV5-4
CASTPWNTEAFF | TGTGCCAGCACCCCTTGGAACACTGAAGCTTTCTTT | NA | few | TRBJ1-1 | TRBV5-8
CASSEESGEAFF | TGTGCCAGCAGTGAAGAATCGGGGGAAGCTTTCTTT | NA | NA | TRBJ1-1 | TRBV2
CASSLGRGRRLNTEAFF | TGTGCCAGCAGCTTAGGCAGGGGCAGGCGACTGAACACTGAAGCTTTCTTT | NA | NA | TRBJ1-1 | TRBV7-3
CASSFSGRASNEQFF | TGTGCCAGCAGCTTTTCCGGGAGGGCCTCCAATGAGCAGTTCTTC | TRBD2 | NA | TRBJ2-1 | TRBV7-2
CASSLVREYNEQFF | TGTGCCAGCAGTTTAGTTCGGGAATACAATGAGCAGTTCTTC | NA | NA | TRBJ2-1 | TRBV27
CASSVRGGGRVNTDTQYF | TGCGCCAGCAGCGTGAGGGGGGGAGGGCGTGTTAACACAGATACGCAGTATTTT | NA | NA | TRBJ2-3 | TRBV5-1
CAWSVFSPSGSGQKNSPLHF | TGTGCCTGGAGTGTATTCTCTCCATCCGGAAGTGGGCAGAAAAATTCACCCCTCCACTTT | NA | NA | TRBJ1-6 | TRBV30
CASSYNWASTNEKLFF | TGTGCCAGCAGTTATAATTGGGCTTCAACTAATGAAAAACTGTTTTTT | NA | NA | TRBJ1-4 | TRBV6-6
CASSEAQDGGAFF | TGTGCCAGCAGTGAGGCCCAGGACGGGGGAGCTTTCTTT | NA | NA | TRBJ1-1 | TRBV2
CARSPPPDLRGRYEQYF | TGTGCCAGAAGCCCTCCCCCGGATCTTCGAGGCCGCTACGAGCAGTACTTC | NA | NA | TRBJ2-7 | TRBV5-3
CASGTIAGDTDTQYF | TGTGCCAGCGGGACTATAGCGGGAGACACAGATACGCAGTATTTT | TRBD2 | NA | TRBJ2-3 | TRBV4-2